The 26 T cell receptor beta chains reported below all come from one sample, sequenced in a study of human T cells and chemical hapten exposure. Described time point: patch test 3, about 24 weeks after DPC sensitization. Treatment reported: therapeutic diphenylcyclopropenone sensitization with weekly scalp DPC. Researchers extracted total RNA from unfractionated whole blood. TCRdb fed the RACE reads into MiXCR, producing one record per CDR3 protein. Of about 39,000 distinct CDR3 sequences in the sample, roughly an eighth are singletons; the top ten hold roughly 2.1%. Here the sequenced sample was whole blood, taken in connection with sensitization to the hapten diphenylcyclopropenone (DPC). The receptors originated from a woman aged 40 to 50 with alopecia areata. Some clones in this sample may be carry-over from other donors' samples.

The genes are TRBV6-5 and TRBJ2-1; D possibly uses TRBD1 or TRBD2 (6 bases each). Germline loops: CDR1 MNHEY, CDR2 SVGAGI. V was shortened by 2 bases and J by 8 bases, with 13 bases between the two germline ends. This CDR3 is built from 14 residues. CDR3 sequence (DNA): TGTGCCAGCAGTTACGGCAGGGGAGGCCATGAGCAGTTCTTC. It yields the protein CASSYGRGGHEQFF.

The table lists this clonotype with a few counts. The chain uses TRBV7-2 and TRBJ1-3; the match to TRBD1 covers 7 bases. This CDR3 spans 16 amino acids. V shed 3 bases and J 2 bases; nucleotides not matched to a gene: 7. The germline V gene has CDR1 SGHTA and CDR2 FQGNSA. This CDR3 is CASSFSGTAPGNTIYF. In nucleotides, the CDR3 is TGTGCCAGCAGCTTTTCCGGGACAGCTCCTGGAAACACCATATATTTT.

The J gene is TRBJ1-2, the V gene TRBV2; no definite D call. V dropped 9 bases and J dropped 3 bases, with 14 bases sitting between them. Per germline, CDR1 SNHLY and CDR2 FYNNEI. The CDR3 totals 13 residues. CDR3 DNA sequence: TGTGCCAGTCACGAGTTACTCGACTATGGCTACACCTTC. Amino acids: CASHELLDYGYTF.

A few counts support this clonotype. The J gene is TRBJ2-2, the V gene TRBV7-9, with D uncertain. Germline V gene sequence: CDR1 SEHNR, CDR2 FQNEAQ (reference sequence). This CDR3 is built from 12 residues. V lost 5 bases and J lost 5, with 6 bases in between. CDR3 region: CASSPGTGELFF. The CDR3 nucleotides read TGTGCCAGCAGCCCTGGGACCGGGGAGCTGTTTTTT.

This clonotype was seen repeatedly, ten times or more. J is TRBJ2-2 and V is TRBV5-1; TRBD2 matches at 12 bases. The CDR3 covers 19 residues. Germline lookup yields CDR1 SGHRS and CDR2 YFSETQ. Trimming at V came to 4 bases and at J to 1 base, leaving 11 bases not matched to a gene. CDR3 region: CASSPIGLAGTLNTGELFF. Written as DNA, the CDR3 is TGCGCCAGCAGCCCGATCGGACTAGCGGGGACCCTGAACACCGGGGAGCTGTTTTTT.

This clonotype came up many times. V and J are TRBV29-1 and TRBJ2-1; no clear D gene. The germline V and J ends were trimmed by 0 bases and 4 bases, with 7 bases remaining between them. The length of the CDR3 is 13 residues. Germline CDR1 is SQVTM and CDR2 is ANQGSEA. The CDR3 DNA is TGCAGCGTTGAAGATCGCAGGTACAATGAGCAGTTCTTC. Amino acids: CSVEDRRYNEQFF.

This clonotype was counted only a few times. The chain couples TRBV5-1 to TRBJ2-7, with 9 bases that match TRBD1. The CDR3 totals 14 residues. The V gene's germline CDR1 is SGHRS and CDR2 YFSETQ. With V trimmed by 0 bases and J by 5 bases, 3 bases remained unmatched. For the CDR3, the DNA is TGCGCCAGCAGCTTGGGCGGGACAGGGAACGAGCAGTACTTC. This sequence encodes CASSLGGTGNEQYF.

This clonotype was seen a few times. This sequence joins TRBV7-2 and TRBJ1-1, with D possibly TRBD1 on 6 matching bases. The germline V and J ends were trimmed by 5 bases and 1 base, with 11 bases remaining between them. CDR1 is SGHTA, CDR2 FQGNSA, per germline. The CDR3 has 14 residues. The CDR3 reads CASSIRQANTEAFF. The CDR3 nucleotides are TGTGCCAGCAGCATAAGACAGGCGAACACTGAAGCTTTCTTT.

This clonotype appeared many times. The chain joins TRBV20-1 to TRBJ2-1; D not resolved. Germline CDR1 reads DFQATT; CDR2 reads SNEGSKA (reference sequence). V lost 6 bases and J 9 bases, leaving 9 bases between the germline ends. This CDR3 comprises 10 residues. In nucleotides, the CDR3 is TGCAGTGCCCTATGGGGTGAGCAGTTCTTC. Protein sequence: CSALWGEQFF.

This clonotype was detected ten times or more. CDR3 bases: TGTGCCAGCAGTTTTAGAGGATCTCGAGGTCAGCCCCAGCATTTT. It yields the protein CASSFRGSRGQPQHF. J is TRBJ1-5 and V is TRBV28; D not resolved. The CDR3 contains 15 residues. Trimming pared 3 bases from V and 6 bases from J, leaving 15 bases between. Germline assignment: CDR1 MDHEN and CDR2 SYDVKM.

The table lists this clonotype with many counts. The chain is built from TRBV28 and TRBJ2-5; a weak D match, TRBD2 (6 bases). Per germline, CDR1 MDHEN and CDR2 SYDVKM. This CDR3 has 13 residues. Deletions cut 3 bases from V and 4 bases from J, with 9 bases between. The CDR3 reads CASSFGGVETQYF. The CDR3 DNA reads TGTGCCAGCAGTTTCGGGGGAGTAGAGACCCAGTACTTC.

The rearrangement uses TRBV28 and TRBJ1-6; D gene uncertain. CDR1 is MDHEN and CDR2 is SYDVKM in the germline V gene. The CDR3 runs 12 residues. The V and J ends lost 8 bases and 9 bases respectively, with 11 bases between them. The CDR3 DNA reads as TGTGCCAGCGGGCCGGGTGGTTCACCCCTCCACTTT. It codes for CASGPGGSPLHF. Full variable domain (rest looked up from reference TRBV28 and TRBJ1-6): DVKVTQSSRYLVKRTGEKVFLECVQDMDHENMFWYRQDPGLGLRLIYFSYDVKMKEKGDIPEGYSVSREKKERFSLILESASTNQTSMYLCASGPGGSPLHFGNGTRLTVT.

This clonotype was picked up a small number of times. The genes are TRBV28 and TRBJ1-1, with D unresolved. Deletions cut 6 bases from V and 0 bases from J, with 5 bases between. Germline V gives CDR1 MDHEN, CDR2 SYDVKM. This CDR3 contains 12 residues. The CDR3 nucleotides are TGTGCCAGCAGGTGGATGAACACTGAAGCTTTCTTT. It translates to CASRWMNTEAFF.

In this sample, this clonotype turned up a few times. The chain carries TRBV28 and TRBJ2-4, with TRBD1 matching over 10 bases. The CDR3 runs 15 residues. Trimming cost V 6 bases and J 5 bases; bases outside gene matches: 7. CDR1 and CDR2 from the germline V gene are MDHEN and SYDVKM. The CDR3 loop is CASRLGTGDENIQYF. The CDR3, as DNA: TGTGCCAGCAGACTCGGGACAGGGGACGAAAACATTCAGTACTTC.

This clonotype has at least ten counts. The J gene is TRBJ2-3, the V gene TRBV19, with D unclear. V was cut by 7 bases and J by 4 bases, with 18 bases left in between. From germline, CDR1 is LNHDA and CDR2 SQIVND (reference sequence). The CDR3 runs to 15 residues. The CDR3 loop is CASTKSLHHSDTQYF. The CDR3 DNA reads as TGTGCCAGTACCAAATCCCTACACCACTCAGATACGCAGTATTTT. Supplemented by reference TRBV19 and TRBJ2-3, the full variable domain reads DGGITQSPKYLFRKEGQNVTLSCEQNLNHDAMYWYRQDPGQGLRLIYYSQIVNDFQKGDIAEGYSVSREKKESFPLTVTSAQKNPTAFYLCASTKSLHHSDTQYFGPGTRLTVL.

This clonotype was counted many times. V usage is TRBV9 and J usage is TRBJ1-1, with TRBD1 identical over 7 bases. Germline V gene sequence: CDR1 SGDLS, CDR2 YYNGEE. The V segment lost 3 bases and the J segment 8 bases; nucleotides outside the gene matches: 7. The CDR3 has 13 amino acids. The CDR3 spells CASSGQGEAEAFF. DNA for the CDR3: TGTGCCAGCAGCGGACAGGGAGAGGCAGAAGCTTTCTTT.

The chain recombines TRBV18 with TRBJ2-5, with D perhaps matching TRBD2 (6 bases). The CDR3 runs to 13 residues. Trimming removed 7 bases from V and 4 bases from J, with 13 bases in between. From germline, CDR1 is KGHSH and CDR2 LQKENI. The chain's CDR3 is CASCLAGGETQYF. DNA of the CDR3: TGTGCCAGCTGTCTTGCCGGGGGAGAGACCCAGTACTTC.

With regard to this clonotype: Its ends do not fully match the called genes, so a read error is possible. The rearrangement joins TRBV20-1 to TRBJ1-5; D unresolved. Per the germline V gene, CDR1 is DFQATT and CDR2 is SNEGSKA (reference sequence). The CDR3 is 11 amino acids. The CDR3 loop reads CSARGIEPQHF. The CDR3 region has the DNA TGCAGTGCGAGAGGGATCGAGCCCCAGCATTTT.

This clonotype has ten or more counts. The CDR3 nucleotides are TGTGCCAGCACCCGCCCAGGGTCAGATACGCAGTATTTT. Translating it yields CASTRPGSDTQYF. This chain links TRBV28 with TRBJ2-3; a weak D match, TRBD1 (5 bases). Germline-derived CDR1 and CDR2 are MDHEN and SYDVKM. Trimming left V 7 bases short and J 4 bases short, with 12 bases between. This CDR3 spans 13 amino acids.

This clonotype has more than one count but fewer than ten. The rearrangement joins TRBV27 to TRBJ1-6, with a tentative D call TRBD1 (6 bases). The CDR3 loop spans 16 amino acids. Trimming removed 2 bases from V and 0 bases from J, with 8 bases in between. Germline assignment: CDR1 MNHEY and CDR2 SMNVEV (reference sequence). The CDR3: CASSLIQGSYNSPLHF. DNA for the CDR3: TGTGCCAGCAGTTTAATACAGGGCTCCTATAATTCACCCCTCCACTTT.

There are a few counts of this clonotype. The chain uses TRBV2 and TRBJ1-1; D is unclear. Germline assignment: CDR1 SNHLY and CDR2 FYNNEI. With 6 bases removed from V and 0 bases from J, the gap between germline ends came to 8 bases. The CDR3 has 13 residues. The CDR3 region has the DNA TGTGCCAGCAGGGTGGAGTTGAACACTGAAGCTTTCTTT. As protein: CASRVELNTEAFF.

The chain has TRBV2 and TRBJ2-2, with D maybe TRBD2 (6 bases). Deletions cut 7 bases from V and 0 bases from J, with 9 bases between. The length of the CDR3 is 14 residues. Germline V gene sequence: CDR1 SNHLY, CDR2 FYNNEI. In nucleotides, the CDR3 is TGTGCCAGCACCACGGGGGCGAACACCGGGGAGCTGTTTTTT. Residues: CASTTGANTGELFF.

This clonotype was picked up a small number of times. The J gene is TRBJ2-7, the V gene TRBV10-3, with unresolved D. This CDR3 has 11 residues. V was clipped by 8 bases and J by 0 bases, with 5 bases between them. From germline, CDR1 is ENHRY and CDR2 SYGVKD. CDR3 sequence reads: CAISGSYEQYF. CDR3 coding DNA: TGTGCCATCTCGGGCTCCTACGAGCAGTACTTC.

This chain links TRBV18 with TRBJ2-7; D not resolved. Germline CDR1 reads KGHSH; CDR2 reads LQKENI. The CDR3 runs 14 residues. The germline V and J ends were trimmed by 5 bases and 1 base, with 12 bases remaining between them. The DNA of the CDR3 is TGTGCCAGCTCAGCCACAATTGGGTCCTACGAGCAGTACTTC. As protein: CASSATIGSYEQYF.

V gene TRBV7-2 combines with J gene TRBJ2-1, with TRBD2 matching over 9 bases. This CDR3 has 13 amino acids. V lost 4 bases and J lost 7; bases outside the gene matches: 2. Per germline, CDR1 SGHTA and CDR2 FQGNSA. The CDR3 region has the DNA TGTGCCAGCAGCTCGGGACTAGCTAATGAGCAGTTCTTC. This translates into CASSSGLANEQFF. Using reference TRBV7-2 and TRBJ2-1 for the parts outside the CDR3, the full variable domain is GAGVSQSPSNKVTEKGKDVELRCDPISGHTALYWYRQSLGQGLEFLIYFQGNSAPDKSGLPSDRFSAERTGGSVSTLTIQRTQQEDSAVYLCASSSGLANEQFFGPGTRLTVL.

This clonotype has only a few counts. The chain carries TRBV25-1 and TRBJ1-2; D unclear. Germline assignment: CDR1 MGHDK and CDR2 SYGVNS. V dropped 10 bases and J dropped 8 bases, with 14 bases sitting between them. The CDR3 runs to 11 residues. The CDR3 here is CATEEGVGYTF. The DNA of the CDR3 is TGTGCCACCGAGGAGGGAGTCGGCTACACCTTC.